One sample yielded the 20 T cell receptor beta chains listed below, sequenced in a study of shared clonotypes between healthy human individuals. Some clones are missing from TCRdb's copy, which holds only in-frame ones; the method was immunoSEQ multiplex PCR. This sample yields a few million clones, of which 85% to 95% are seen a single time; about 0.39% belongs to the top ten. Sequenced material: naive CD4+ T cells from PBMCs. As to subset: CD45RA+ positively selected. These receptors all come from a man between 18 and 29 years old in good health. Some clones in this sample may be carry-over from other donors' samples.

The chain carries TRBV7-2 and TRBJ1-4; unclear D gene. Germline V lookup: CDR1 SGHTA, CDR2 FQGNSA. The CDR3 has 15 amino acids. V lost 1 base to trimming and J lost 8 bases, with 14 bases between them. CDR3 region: CASSLEGPLGEKLFF. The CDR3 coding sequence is TGTGCCAGCAGCTTAGAGGGCCCCCTGGGGGAAAAACTGTTTTTT.

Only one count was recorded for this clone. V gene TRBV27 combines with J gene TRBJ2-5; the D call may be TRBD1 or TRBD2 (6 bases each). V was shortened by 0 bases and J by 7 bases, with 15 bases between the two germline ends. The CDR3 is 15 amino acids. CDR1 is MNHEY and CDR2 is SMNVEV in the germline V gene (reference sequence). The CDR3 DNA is TGTGCCAGCAGTTTATCCTCCGGGGGCTCCTTGACCCAGTACTTC. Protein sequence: CASSLSSGGSLTQYF.

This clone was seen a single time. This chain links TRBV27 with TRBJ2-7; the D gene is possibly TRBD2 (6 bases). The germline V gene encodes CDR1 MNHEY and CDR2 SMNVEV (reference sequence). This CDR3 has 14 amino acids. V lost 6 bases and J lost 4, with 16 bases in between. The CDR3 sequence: CASSPGRRGYEQYF. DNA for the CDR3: TGTGCCAGCAGCCCGGGACGGCGGGGTTACGAGCAGTACTTC.

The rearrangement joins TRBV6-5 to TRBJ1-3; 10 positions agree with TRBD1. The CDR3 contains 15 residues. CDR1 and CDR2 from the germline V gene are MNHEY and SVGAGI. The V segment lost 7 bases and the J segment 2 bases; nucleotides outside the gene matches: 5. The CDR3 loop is CASKPDRGPGNTIYF. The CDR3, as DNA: TGTGCCAGCAAACCCGACAGGGGGCCTGGAAACACCATATATTTT.

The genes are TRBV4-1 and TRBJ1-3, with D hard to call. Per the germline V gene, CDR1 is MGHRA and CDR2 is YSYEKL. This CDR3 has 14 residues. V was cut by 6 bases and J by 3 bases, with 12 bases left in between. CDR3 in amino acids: CASRPGRLGNTIYF. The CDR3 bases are TGCGCCAGCAGGCCCGGGCGGCTTGGAAACACCATATATTTT.

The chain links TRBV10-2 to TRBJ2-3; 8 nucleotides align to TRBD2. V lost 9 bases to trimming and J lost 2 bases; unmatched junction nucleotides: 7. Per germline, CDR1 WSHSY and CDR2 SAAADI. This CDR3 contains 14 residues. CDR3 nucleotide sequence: TGCGCCAGTGCCCGGGGGGGCAACACAGATACGCAGTATTTT. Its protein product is CASARGGNTDTQYF.

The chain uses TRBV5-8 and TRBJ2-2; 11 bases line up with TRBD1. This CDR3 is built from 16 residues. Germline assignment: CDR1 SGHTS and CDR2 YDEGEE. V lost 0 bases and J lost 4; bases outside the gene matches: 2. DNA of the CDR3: TGTGCCAGCAGCTTGGCGGACAGGGGGCCCACCGGGGAGCTGTTTTTT. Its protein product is CASSLADRGPTGELFF.

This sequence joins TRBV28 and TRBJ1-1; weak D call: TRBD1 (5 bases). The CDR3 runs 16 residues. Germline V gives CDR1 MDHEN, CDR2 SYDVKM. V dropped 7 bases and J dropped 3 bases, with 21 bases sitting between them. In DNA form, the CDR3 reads TGTGCCAGCAAGGCGCCTGGACGGGGGTTCGACACTGAAGCTTTCTTT. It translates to CASKAPGRGFDTEAFF.

The CDR3 nucleotides read TGCGCCAGCAGGCCCCCTAGCACCGGGGAGCTGTTTTTT. Protein: CASRPPSTGELFF. V gene TRBV10-2 combines with J gene TRBJ2-2; the D is unclear. The CDR3 extends over 13 amino acids. Deletions cut 6 bases from V and 4 bases from J, with 9 bases between. CDR1 is WSHSY, CDR2 SAAADI, per germline.

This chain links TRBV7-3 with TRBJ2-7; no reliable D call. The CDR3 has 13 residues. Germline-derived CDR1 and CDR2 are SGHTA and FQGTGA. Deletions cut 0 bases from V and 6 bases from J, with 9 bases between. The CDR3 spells CASSLTAIGEQYF. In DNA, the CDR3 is TGTGCCAGCAGCTTAACAGCAATCGGCGAGCAGTACTTC.

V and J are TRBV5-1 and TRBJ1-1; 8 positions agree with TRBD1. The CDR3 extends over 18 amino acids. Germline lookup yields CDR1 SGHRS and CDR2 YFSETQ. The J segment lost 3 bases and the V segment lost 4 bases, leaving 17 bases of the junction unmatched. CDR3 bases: TGCGCCAGCAGCACCGGCGCTGGGACAGGACCGGGAGACACTGAAGCTTTCTTT. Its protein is CASSTGAGTGPGDTEAFF. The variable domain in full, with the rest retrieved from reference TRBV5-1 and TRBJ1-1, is KAGVTQTPRYLIKTRGQQVTLSCSPISGHRSVSWYQQTPGQGLQFLFEYFSETQRNKGNFPGRFSGRQFSNSRSEMNVSTLELGDSALYLCASSTGAGTGPGDTEAFFGQGTRLTVV.

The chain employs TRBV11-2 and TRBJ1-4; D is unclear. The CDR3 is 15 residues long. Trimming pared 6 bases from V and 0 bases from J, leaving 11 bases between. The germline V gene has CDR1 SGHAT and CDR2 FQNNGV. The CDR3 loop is CASRPTTSTNEKLFF. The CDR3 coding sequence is TGTGCCAGCAGGCCGACAACCTCAACTAATGAAAAACTGTTTTTT.

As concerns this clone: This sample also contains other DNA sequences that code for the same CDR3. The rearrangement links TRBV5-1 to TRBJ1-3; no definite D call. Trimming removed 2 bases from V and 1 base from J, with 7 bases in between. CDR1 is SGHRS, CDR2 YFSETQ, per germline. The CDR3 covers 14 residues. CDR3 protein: CASSFGTSGNTIYF. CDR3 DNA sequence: TGCGCCAGCAGCTTCGGCACGTCTGGAAACACCATATATTTT.

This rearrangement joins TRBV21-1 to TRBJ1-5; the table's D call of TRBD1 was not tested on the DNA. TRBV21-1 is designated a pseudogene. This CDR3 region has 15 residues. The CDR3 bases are TGTGCCAGCAGCAAATTGGACAGATATAGTCAGCCCCAGCATTTT. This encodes CASSKLDRYSQPQHF.

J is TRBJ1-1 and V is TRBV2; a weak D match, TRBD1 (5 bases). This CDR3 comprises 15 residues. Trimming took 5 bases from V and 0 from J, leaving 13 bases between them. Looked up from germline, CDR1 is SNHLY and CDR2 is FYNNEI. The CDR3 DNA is TGTGCCAGCAGTCTTACAGGAGACTTGAACACTGAAGCTTTCTTT. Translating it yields CASSLTGDLNTEAFF.

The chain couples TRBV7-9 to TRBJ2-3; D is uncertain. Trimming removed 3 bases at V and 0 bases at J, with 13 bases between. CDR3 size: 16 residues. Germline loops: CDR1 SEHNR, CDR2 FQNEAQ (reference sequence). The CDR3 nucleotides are TGTGCCAGCAGCTTGCTTTATTCTGTGAGCACAGATACGCAGTATTTT. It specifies CASSLLYSVSTDTQYF.

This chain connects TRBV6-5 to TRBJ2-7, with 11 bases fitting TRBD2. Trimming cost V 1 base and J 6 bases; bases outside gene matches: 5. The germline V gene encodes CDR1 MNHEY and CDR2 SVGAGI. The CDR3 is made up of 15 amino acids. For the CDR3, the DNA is TGTGCCAGCAGTTACTTCGGGCTAGCGGGAGGCGAGCAGTACTTC. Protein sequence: CASSYFGLAGGEQYF.

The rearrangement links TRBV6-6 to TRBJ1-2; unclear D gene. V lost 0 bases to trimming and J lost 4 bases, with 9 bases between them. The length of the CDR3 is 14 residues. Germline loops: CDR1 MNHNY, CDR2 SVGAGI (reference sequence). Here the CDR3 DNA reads TGTGCCAGCAGTTACTCGAAGGGTACCTATGGCTACACCTTC. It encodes CASSYSKGTYGYTF.

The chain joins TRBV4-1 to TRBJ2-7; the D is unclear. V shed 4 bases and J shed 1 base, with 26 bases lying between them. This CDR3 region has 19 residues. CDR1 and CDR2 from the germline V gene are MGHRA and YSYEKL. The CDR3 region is CASSLLFPGSTPDSYEQYF. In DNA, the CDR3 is TGCGCCAGCAGCCTCCTCTTCCCGGGCAGTACCCCCGATTCCTACGAGCAGTACTTC.

CDR3 amino acids: CAWTPLEGPETEAFF. The CDR3, as DNA: TGTGCCTGGACCCCTCTAGAGGGGCCCGAAACTGAAGCTTTCTTT. This chain joins TRBV30 and TRBJ1-1; D may be TRBD1 (5 bases). V was clipped by 4 bases and J by 5 bases, with 20 bases between them. Germline lookup yields CDR1 GTSNPN and CDR2 SVGIG (reference sequence). The CDR3 extends over 15 amino acids.